This is a list of T cell receptor beta chains from one sample in a study of shared clonotypes between healthy human individuals. Sequencing was performed with immunoSEQ multiplex PCR; in TCRdb, only in-frame clones are kept and a portion is missing. There are 700,000 or so clones in the sample; more than 70% occur only once, and around 2% lies in the top ten. Sequenced material: memory CD4+ T cells sorted from blood. The receptors originated from a woman aged 25-40 years in good health. Both conserved end residues are part of each CDR3. The D gene is left open where the match is weak. Some rows have no size entry. The others give once, few or many, or a class for an expanded clone.

cdr3_aa	cdr3_nt	clone_size	j_call	v_call	d_call
CASSRGANTEAFF	TGTGCCAGCTCACGGGGGGCGAACACTGAAGCTTTCTTT	NA	TRBJ1-1	TRBV18	NA
CASSLAEGFGTEAFF	TGCGCCAGCAGCTTGGCCGAGGGGTTCGGGACTGAAGCTTTCTTT	NA	TRBJ1-1	TRBV5-1	NA
CASSGQLGGVLSYEQYF	TGTGCCAGCAGTGGGCAACTCGGGGGGGTGCTCTCCTACGAGCAGTACTTC	NA	TRBJ2-7	TRBV2	TRBD2
CASKPPAGADTQYF	TGTGCCAGCAAGCCTCCAGCGGGAGCAGATACGCAGTATTTT	NA	TRBJ2-3	TRBV27	TRBD2
CASLGQGNTGELFF	TGTGCCAGCCTCGGGCAGGGGAACACCGGGGAGCTGTTTTTT	NA	TRBJ2-2	TRBV25-1	NA
CASSQQGGGEKLFF	TGCGCCAGCAGTCAACAGGGCGGGGGTGAAAAACTGTTTTTT	few	TRBJ1-4	TRBV10-2	NA
CASSLVEAGELFF	TGTGCCAGCAGCTTAGTTGAGGCCGGGGAGCTGTTTTTT	NA	TRBJ2-2	TRBV11-2	NA
CASRGDRLRQETQYF	TGTGCCAGCAGGGGCGACAGGCTGAGACAAGAGACCCAGTACTTC	NA	TRBJ2-5	TRBV6-1	NA
CASSSRVSGAITDTQYF	TGTGCCAGCTCATCACGCGTTTCAGGTGCCATCACAGATACGCAGTATTTT	NA	TRBJ2-3	TRBV18	NA
CASSFAGLAGGRPYEQYF	TGTGCCAGCAGTTTTGCTGGACTAGCGGGAGGAAGACCCTACGAGCAGTACTTC	once	TRBJ2-7	TRBV28	TRBD2